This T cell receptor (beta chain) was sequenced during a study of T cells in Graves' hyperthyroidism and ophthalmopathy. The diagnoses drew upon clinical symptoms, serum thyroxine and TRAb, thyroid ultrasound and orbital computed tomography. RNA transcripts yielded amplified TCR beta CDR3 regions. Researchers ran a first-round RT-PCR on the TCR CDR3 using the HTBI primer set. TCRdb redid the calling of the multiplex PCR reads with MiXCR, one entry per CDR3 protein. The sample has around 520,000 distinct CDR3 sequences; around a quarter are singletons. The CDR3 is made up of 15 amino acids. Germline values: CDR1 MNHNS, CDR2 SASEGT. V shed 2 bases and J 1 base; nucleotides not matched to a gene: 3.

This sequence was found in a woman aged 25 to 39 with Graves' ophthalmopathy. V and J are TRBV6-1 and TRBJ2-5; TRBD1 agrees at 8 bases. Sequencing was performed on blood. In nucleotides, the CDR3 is TGTGCCAGCAGTGAACTCACAGGGGGCCAAGAGACCCAGTACTTC. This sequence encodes CASSELTGGQETQYF.